This TCR beta chain was sequenced during a study of blood T cell repertoires in COVID-19. Some clones are missing from TCRdb's copy, which holds only in-frame ones; the method was immunoSEQ multiplex PCR. The sample includes tens of thousands of clones, 82% seen only once; the top ten take less than 15%. The CDR3 has 12 residues. CDR1 and CDR2 from the germline V gene are GTSNPN and SVGIG (reference sequence). Trimming removed 0 bases from V and 5 bases from J, with 7 bases in between. The receptor's source is a human donor with acute or convalescent COVID-19. The donor label of this sample is uncertain. The gene calls are TRBV30 and TRBJ2-5; no firm D call. Specimen: peripheral blood. The CDR3 sequence: CAWSVVGETQYF. CDR3 DNA: TGTGCCTGGAGTGTGGTCGGGGAGACCCAGTACTTC.